One and the same sample provided the 19 T cell receptor beta chains below, sequenced in a study of Graves' ophthalmopathy and Graves' hyperthyroidism (dated by TCRdb to 2016 to 2019). Sequencing instrument: Illumina HiSeq 2000. For repertoire sequencing, the TCR beta CDR3 regions were amplified from RNA transcripts. The first round of RT-PCR was done with HTBI primers and the Qiagen OneStep RT-PCR kit, and was followed by a second round of multiplex PCR, then size selection and purification. TCRdb reran the public reads through fastp at Q25 and MiXCR, keeping productive beta chains. Duplicate CDR3 protein sequences are folded into a single record with the most common DNA and genes. The sample data list over a million distinct CDR3 sequences, and roughly 35% of these were observed just once. The top ten hold around 10% of the sample. Sequencing was carried out using peripheral blood or thyroid tissue (not recorded which). The source of these receptors is an adult man with Graves' hyperthyroidism.

This clonotype showed up many times. For the CDR3, the DNA is TGTGCCAGCAGCGGCGATTGGGGCTACACCTTC. It translates to CASSGDWGYTF. The rearrangement joins TRBV7-9 to TRBJ1-2; D call uncertain. Trimming stripped 5 bases from V and 8 bases from J, with 9 bases between. There are 11 residues in the CDR3. Looked up from germline, CDR1 is SEHNR and CDR2 is FQNEAQ (reference sequence).

This chain joins TRBV6-5 and TRBJ1-1; D might be TRBD1 (6 bases). The CDR3 is made up of 16 amino acids. V lost 6 bases, J lost 0 bases, and 17 bases lay in between. Per germline, CDR1 MNHEY and CDR2 SVGAGI. CDR3 coding DNA: TGTGCCAGCAGGAGGGGGGGGCGCGGGGTGAACACTGAAGCTTTCTTT. It encodes CASRRGGRGVNTEAFF.

About this clonotype itself: A much larger clone is a single base away; this may be a read error. The chain couples TRBV10-3 to TRBJ2-5, with 12 bases lining up with TRBD1. Germline CDR1 and CDR2: ENHRY and SYGVKD. The V segment lost 10 bases and the J segment 5 bases; nucleotides outside the gene matches: 20. The CDR3 length is 18 residues. The CDR3 coding sequence is TGTGCCAGCAGCGGAGCGCGGGCCCCTGGGACAGGGGGCGAGACCCAGTACTTC. It specifies CASSGARAPGTGGETQYF.

This clonotype was picked up many times. The chain employs TRBV2 and TRBJ2-2; 9 nucleotides match TRBD2. Germline V gene sequence: CDR1 SNHLY, CDR2 FYNNEI. The CDR3 is made up of 16 amino acids. V gave up 8 bases and J gave up 2 bases; unmatched junction bases: 9. For the CDR3, the DNA is TGTGCCAGCGGGGGTGCGGGGGGGTTCAACACCGGGGAGCTGTTTTTT. It encodes CASGGAGGFNTGELFF.

This clonotype was seen at least ten times. CDR3 nucleotides: TGCAGCGTTCAGGACAGGTTCGAGCAGTACTTC. It translates to CSVQDRFEQYF. The chain has TRBV29-1 and TRBJ2-7; 7 positions match TRBD1. Germline V lookup: CDR1 SQVTM, CDR2 ANQGSEA. Unmatched junction bases numbered 4, after V lost 5 bases and J lost 6 bases. CDR3 length: 11 residues.

On this clonotype itself: This sequence may be a read error, since a much larger clone differs from it by one base. V and J are TRBV19 and TRBJ1-1; TRBD1 aligns across 10 bases. The CDR3 has 18 residues. Germline V gene data show CDR1 as LNHDA and CDR2 as SQIVND (reference sequence). The CDR3 loop is CASPKDRGRPAMNTGAFF. The CDR3, as DNA: TGTGCCAGTCCTAAAGACAGGGGGCGTCCGGCTATGAACACTGGAGCTTTCTTT. Together with reference TRBV19 and TRBJ1-1, the CDR3 gives the full variable domain: DGGITQSPKYLFRKEGQNVTLSCEQNLNHDAMYWYRQDPGQGLRLIYYSQIVNDFQKGDIAEGYSVSREKKESFPLTVTSAQKNPTAFYLCASPKDRGRPAMNTGAFFGQGTRLTVV.

J is TRBJ1-4 and V is TRBV20-1; 7 nucleotides agree with TRBD1. V lost 5 bases to trimming and J lost 7 bases; unmatched junction nucleotides: 16. The CDR3 spans 16 residues. CDR1 is DFQATT and CDR2 is SNEGSKA in the germline V gene (reference sequence). CDR3 coding DNA: TGCAGTGCTCCATCCCCCCGACAGGGACTCACTGAAAAACTGTTTTTT. Protein: CSAPSPRQGLTEKLFF.

As to this clonotype: This clone may be a read error of a much larger clone one base away. This chain connects TRBV20-1 to TRBJ2-7; TRBD1 might be the D (6 bases). This CDR3 has 13 residues. The V gene's germline CDR1 is DFQATT and CDR2 SNEGSKA (reference sequence). V was shortened by 6 bases and J by 0 bases, with 12 bases between the two germline ends. DNA of the CDR3: TGCAGTGCGTCCGGGACAAACTCCTACGAGCAGTACTTC. Protein product: CSASGTNSYEQYF.

The J gene is TRBJ2-5, the V gene TRBV7-9; D might be TRBD2 (6 bases). The end of the DNA is better explained by TRBJ2-7, so the J call may be wrong. Germline V CDR1 and CDR2: SEHNR, FQNEAQ (reference sequence). The CDR3 has 12 residues. The CDR3 sequence: CASSSVGGEQYF. The DNA for the CDR3 is TGTGCCAGCAGCTCCGTCGGGGGCGAGCAGTACTTC.

This clonotype was detected many times. The chain uses TRBV6-1 and TRBJ1-2, with unresolved D. The V gene lost 0 bases and the J gene lost 2 bases, with 13 bases spanning the gap. The CDR3 contains 16 residues. CDR1 and CDR2 from the germline V gene are MNHNS and SASEGT. CDR3 region: CASSEAFGQRNYGYTF. As DNA, the CDR3 is TGTGCCAGCAGTGAAGCCTTCGGGCAGAGGAACTATGGCTACACCTTC.

V gene TRBV5-6 combines with J gene TRBJ1-2; the match to TRBD1 covers 7 bases. The CDR3 is 14 residues long. Germline V gene sequence: CDR1 SGHDT, CDR2 YYEEEE. CDR3 region: CARVWQGGTYGYTF. For the CDR3, the DNA is TGTGCTAGAGTCTGGCAGGGGGGAACCTATGGCTACACCTTC.

The rearrangement joins TRBV3-1 to TRBJ1-3; 7 bases are shared with TRBD1. The CDR3 spans 18 residues. CDR1 LGHDT and CDR2 YNNKEL come from the germline V gene (reference sequence). Germline trimming cut 0 bases from V and 0 bases from J; bases unmatched to any gene: 8. The CDR3 region is CASSQERDRAFSGNTIYF. In DNA, the CDR3 is TGTGCCAGCAGCCAAGAAAGGGACAGAGCCTTCTCTGGAAACACCATATATTTT.

Many counts were recorded for this clonotype. The V call is TRBV4-3, the J call TRBJ2-5, with TRBD1 identical over 7 bases. V shed 0 bases and J 5 bases; nucleotides not matched to a gene: 6. Germline CDR1 reads LGHNA; CDR2 reads YSLEER. The CDR3 covers 15 residues. CDR3 DNA sequence: TGCGCCAGCAGCCAAGATCGGACAGGTCGGGAGACCCAGTACTTC. As protein: CASSQDRTGRETQYF.

This clonotype was detected once. The V call is TRBV4-1, the J call TRBJ2-6; a possible D gene is TRBD1 (7 bases). Germline V gene sequence: CDR1 MGHRA, CDR2 YSYEKL. The CDR3 totals 18 residues. With 0 bases removed from V and 3 bases from J, the gap between germline ends came to 15 bases. The CDR3 loop reads CASSQDDREDYGANVLTF. DNA of the CDR3: TGCGCCAGCAGCCAAGACGACAGGGAGGACTATGGGGCCAACGTCCTGACTTTC.

This clonotype was detected a few times. The genes are TRBV15 and TRBJ1-1; no clear D gene. This CDR3 is built from 13 residues. V lost 1 base and J 5 bases, leaving 8 bases between the germline ends. Per the germline V gene, CDR1 is LNHNV and CDR2 is YYDKDF (reference sequence). This CDR3 is CATSRVGVTEAFF. For the CDR3, the DNA is TGTGCCACCAGCAGAGTTGGGGTTACTGAAGCTTTCTTT. Together with reference TRBV15 and TRBJ1-1, the CDR3 gives the full variable domain: DAMVIQNPRYQVTQFGKPVTLSCSQTLNHNVMYWYQQKSSQAPKLLFHYYDKDFNNEADTPDNFQSRRPNTSFCFLDIRSPGLGDTAMYLCATSRVGVTEAFFGQGTRLTVV.

This clonotype was observed many times. V is TRBV7-3 and J is TRBJ2-6; D is possibly TRBD1 (6 bases). Trimming removed 5 bases at V and 2 bases at J, with 16 bases between. The CDR3 is made up of 17 amino acids. Germline CDR1 reads SGHTA; CDR2 reads FQGTGA. The CDR3 nucleotides read TGTGCCAGCAGCATACTTGCAGGGGATCCTGGGGCCAACGTCCTGACTTTC. It yields the protein CASSILAGDPGANVLTF.

This chain links TRBV14 with TRBJ2-3; D possibly corresponds to TRBD2 (5 bases). The germline CDR1 and CDR2 sequences are SGHDN and FVKESK. CDR3 length: 13 residues. V was pared by 8 bases and J by 3 bases, with 12 bases between. The CDR3 nucleotides are TGTGCCAGCCAAGGACTCACGACAGATACGCAGTATTTT. It yields the protein CASQGLTTDTQYF.

This clonotype showed up just once. This may come from a read error, since a much larger clone is one base off. The chain carries TRBV7-9 and TRBJ1-2, with 7 bases that match TRBD1. CDR1 SEHNR and CDR2 FQNEAQ come from the germline V gene (reference sequence). The CDR3 sequence is 15 residues long. The J segment lost 1 base and the V segment lost 5 bases, leaving 7 bases of the junction unmatched. Here the CDR3 DNA reads TGTGCCAGCAGCGGCGGGACAGACTATAACTATGGCTACACCTTC. Protein: CASSGGTDYNYGYTF. The whole variable domain, filled in from reference TRBV7-9 and TRBJ1-2, reads DTGVSQNPRHKITKRGQNVTFRCDPISEHNRLYWYRQTLGQGPEFLTYFQNEAQLEKSRLLSDRFSAERPKGSFSTLEIQRTEQGDSAMYLCASSGGTDYNYGYTFGSGTRLTVV.

V gene TRBV7-2 combines with J gene TRBJ2-7, with a weak D call TRBD2 (6 bases). CDR1 and CDR2 from the germline V gene are SGHTA and FQGNSA. V was clipped by 3 bases and J by 4 bases, with 13 bases between them. The length of the CDR3 is 14 residues. The CDR3 region is CASSLISRGYEQYF. The CDR3 DNA reads as TGTGCCAGCAGCTTGATATCTCGGGGGTACGAGCAGTACTTC.